These 29 T cell receptor beta chains were sequenced from one sample in a study of a mutant IDH1 vaccine in newly diagnosed glioma. Time point of the sample: week 35, safety follow-up. Mutant IDH1 20-mer peptide, at 300 ug, made up each vaccine dose, with topical imiquimod. The repertoire was sequenced with immunoSEQ multiplex PCR; TCRdb's copy has only in-frame clones and lacks some. The data hold roughly 52,000 clones, with about three quarters observed a single time. The antigens of these receptors remain unknown. This material consisted of PBMCs, taken from a glioma patient whose treatment included an IDH1 peptide vaccine. These receptor sequences come from a man in his forties with glioma.

V and J are TRBV4-3 and TRBJ2-1; 7 nucleotides align to TRBD2. The ends lost 0 bases at V and 4 bases at J; junction bases unmatched: 6. CDR3 length: 16 amino acids. Germline V gene lookup returns CDR1 LGHNA and CDR2 YSLEER. The DNA of the CDR3 is TGCGCCAGCAGCCAAGAGCCCAGCGGGGATTACAATGAGCAGTTCTTC. It yields the protein CASSQEPSGDYNEQFF.

This clone was seen more than once but under ten times. The chain employs TRBV5-6 and TRBJ2-7; D gene unclear. V shed 0 bases and J shed 4 bases, with 8 bases lying between them. Looked up from germline, CDR1 is SGHDT and CDR2 is YYEEEE. The CDR3 sequence is 13 residues long. The CDR3 nucleotides are TGTGCCAGCAGCTTGGCACCCCGGTACGAGCAGTACGTC. Translation gives CASSLAPRYEQYV.

The chain joins TRBV7-9 to TRBJ2-5, with 8 bases aligning to TRBD2. The CDR3 is 15 residues long. Germline CDR1 reads SEHNR; CDR2 reads FQNEAQ (reference sequence). With 5 bases clipped from V and 0 bases from J, the junction kept 5 bases outside the gene matches. Here the CDR3 reads CASSLTSGDQETQYF. CDR3 DNA: TGTGCCAGCAGCCTTACTAGCGGAGACCAAGAGACCCAGTACTTC.

The chain joins TRBV10-3 to TRBJ2-7; the D gene could be TRBD1 or TRBD2 (5 bases each). V was trimmed by 5 bases and J by 2 bases, leaving 13 bases between them. The CDR3 is 14 residues long. CDR1 is ENHRY and CDR2 is SYGVKD in the germline V gene. CDR3 amino acids: CAISTGDGPYEQYF. CDR3 DNA sequence: TGTGCCATCAGTACCGGGGACGGGCCCTACGAGCAGTACTTC.

This clone appeared once. This chain joins TRBV11-3 and TRBJ2-2, with a weak D call TRBD1 (5 bases). Germline V lookup: CDR1 SGHNT, CDR2 YENEEA. V lost 3 bases to trimming and J lost 8 bases, with 13 bases between them. The CDR3 extends over 14 amino acids. The CDR3 reads CASSFNQGLGELFF. CDR3 DNA sequence: TGTGCCAGCAGCTTTAATCAGGGCTTAGGGGAGCTGTTTTTT. The complete variable domain, with remaining parts taken from reference TRBV11-3 and TRBJ2-2, reads EAGVVQSPRYKIIEKKQPVAFWCNPISGHNTLYWYLQNLGQGPELLIRYENEEAVDDSQLPKDRFSAERLKGVDSTLKIQPAELGDSAVYLCASSFNQGLGELFFGEGSRLTVL.

CDR3 sequence reads: CASSTSLSRGAVRSYEQYF. The CDR3 nucleotides read TGTGCCAGCAGCACATCCCTCTCAAGGGGAGCGGTTCGGTCCTACGAGCAGTACTTC. The chain carries TRBV7-2 and TRBJ2-7, with D perhaps TRBD1 or TRBD2 (5 bases each). V was trimmed by 5 bases and J by 1 base, leaving 27 bases between them. Germline-derived CDR1 and CDR2 are SGHTA and FQGNSA. The CDR3 length is 19 residues.

The rearrangement joins TRBV4-1 to TRBJ2-1, with unresolved D. V lost 1 base and J 0 bases, leaving 10 bases between the germline ends. This CDR3 has 16 residues. CDR1 and CDR2 (germline): MGHRA, YSYEKL. Here the CDR3 reads CASSQGRLSSYNEQFF. In DNA, the CDR3 is TGCGCCAGCAGCCAAGGGCGGCTGAGCTCCTACAATGAGCAGTTCTTC.

This chain uses TRBV28 with TRBJ1-1, with 11 bases identical to TRBD1. The CDR3 contains 13 residues. With 11 bases clipped from V and 3 bases from J, the junction kept 5 bases outside the gene matches. Germline CDR1 MDHEN, CDR2 SYDVKM. The CDR3 protein is CAHRDRGYTEAFF. The DNA of the CDR3 is TGTGCCCACAGGGACAGGGGGTACACTGAAGCTTTCTTT.

This chain joins TRBV7-2 and TRBJ2-3; a weak D match, TRBD2 (6 bases). There are 12 residues in the CDR3. Trimming pared 8 bases from V and 6 bases from J, leaving 12 bases between. CDR1 SGHTA and CDR2 FQGNSA come from the germline V gene. CDR3: CASHLGRDTQYF. For the CDR3, the DNA is TGTGCCAGCCATTTGGGGAGGGATACGCAGTATTTT.

The V and J genes are TRBV18 and TRBJ2-7; TRBD2 matches at 12 bases. J was trimmed by 3 bases and V by 3 bases; bases with no gene match: 0. The CDR3 is 14 amino acids. The V gene's germline CDR1 is KGHSH and CDR2 LQKENI. CDR3 nucleotide sequence: TGTGCCAGCTCACCGACTAGCGGGAGCTACGAGCAGTACTTC. Amino acids: CASSPTSGSYEQYF.

This chain links TRBV7-6 with TRBJ2-3, with 13 bases identical to TRBD2. There are 19 residues in the CDR3. The germline CDR1 and CDR2 sequences are SGHVS and FNYEAQ. The V gene end was trimmed by 5 bases and the J gene end by 6 bases; junction bases not matched to a gene: 17. CDR3 protein: CASSPYGPTSGRGRDTQYF. The CDR3 DNA reads TGTGCCAGCAGCCCTTACGGCCCTACTAGCGGGAGGGGCCGGGATACGCAGTATTTT.

In its sample, this clone was seen a few times. The chain combines TRBV6-6 with TRBJ2-7, with a weak D call TRBD2 (6 bases). V was cut by 6 bases and J by 4 bases, with 13 bases left in between. Germline lookup yields CDR1 MNHNY and CDR2 SVGAGI (reference sequence). This CDR3 has 13 residues. The CDR3: CASRLRDSYEQYF. The CDR3 DNA reads as TGTGCCAGCAGACTACGGGACTCTTACGAGCAGTACTTC.

V and J are TRBV11-2 and TRBJ2-5, with D hard to call. The germline V gene encodes CDR1 SGHAT and CDR2 FQNNGV. The CDR3 loop spans 13 amino acids. V lost 1 base to trimming and J lost 1 base, with 4 bases between them. DNA of the CDR3: TGTGCCAGCAGCTTAGGGACCCAAGAGACCCAGTACTTC. Translating it yields CASSLGTQETQYF.

The chain carries TRBV27 and TRBJ1-1; TRBD1 is a possible D gene (5 bases). The V gene lost 0 bases and the J gene lost 5 bases, with 16 bases spanning the gap. This CDR3 comprises 16 residues. The germline V gene encodes CDR1 MNHEY and CDR2 SMNVEV (reference sequence). DNA for the CDR3: TGTGCCAGCAGTTTATCTCGGGATGCAGGGAGGACTGAAGCTTTCTTT. Protein: CASSLSRDAGRTEAFF.

A few counts support this clone. The chain carries TRBV7-8 and TRBJ1-1; D perhaps matches TRBD1 (5 bases). V was trimmed by 5 bases and J by 4 bases, leaving 14 bases between them. This CDR3 is 14 amino acids long. CDR1 and CDR2 from the germline V gene are SGHVS and FQNEAQ. The CDR3 is CASSVREGTTEAFF. As DNA, the CDR3 is TGTGCCAGCAGCGTCCGGGAGGGGACCACTGAAGCTTTCTTT. The whole variable domain, remainder taken from reference TRBV7-8 and TRBJ1-1, is GAGVSQSPRYKVAKRGQDVALRCDPISGHVSLFWYQQALGQGPEFLTYFQNEAQLDKSGLPSDRFFAERPEGSVSTLKIQRTQQEDSAVYLCASSVREGTTEAFFGQGTRLTVV.

This rearrangement joins TRBV4-2 to TRBJ2-5, with no clear D. Germline V gene data show CDR1 as LGHNA and CDR2 as YNFKEQ. V was pared by 2 bases and J by 5 bases, with 18 bases between. This CDR3 region has 16 residues. In DNA, the CDR3 is TGTGCCAGCAGCCAACCACTAAGCCGGACGGGTGAGACCCAGTACTTC. Translation: CASSQPLSRTGETQYF.

The CDR3 is CASSEGGTVQGEQYF. CDR3 DNA sequence: TGCGCCAGCAGTGAGGGCGGGACTGTTCAAGGAGAGCAGTACTTC. The V and J genes are TRBV10-1 and TRBJ2-7, with D perhaps matching TRBD2 (6 bases). The length of the CDR3 is 15 residues. V shed 2 bases and J shed 7 bases, with 18 bases lying between them. Germline V CDR1 and CDR2: WNHNN, SYGVQD (reference sequence).

This clone was detected only a few times. This sequence joins TRBV6-5 and TRBJ1-2; the D is unclear. Germline CDR1 is MNHEY and CDR2 is SVGAGI. The V end lost 7 bases, the J end lost 5 bases, and 20 bases lay between the germline ends. The CDR3 has 15 amino acids. CDR3 in DNA: TGTGCCAGCACCCTCGGGTCAGCTGGGGTTTATGGCTACACCTTC. Its translation is CASTLGSAGVYGYTF.

J is TRBJ1-5 and V is TRBV7-9; D is unclear. V was cut by 0 bases and J by 3 bases, with 6 bases left in between. CDR3 length: 14 residues. Germline V gene sequence: CDR1 SEHNR, CDR2 FQNEAQ (reference sequence). In nucleotides, the CDR3 is TGTGCCAGCAGCTTAGCGACACCCAATCAGCCCCAGCATTTT. It translates to CASSLATPNQPQHF.

V gene TRBV29-1 combines with J gene TRBJ2-1; 8 positions match TRBD2. The CDR3 has 13 residues. Germline-derived CDR1 and CDR2 are SQVTM and ANQGSEA. V shed 3 bases, J shed 10 bases, and the junction held 8 bases outside the gene matches. The CDR3: CSVEGRGGREQFF. The CDR3 DNA is TGCAGCGTTGAGGGCAGGGGCGGGAGGGAGCAGTTCTTC.

This clone was counted once. V is TRBV14 and J is TRBJ2-2; 9 bases agree with TRBD1. Looked up from germline, CDR1 is SGHDN and CDR2 is FVKESK. V shed 4 bases and J 4 bases; nucleotides not matched to a gene: 4. CDR3 length equals 15 residues. As DNA, the CDR3 is TGTGCCAGCAGCCTGACAGGGGGACCCACCGGGGAGCTGTTTTTT. Translating it yields CASSLTGGPTGELFF.

The chain combines TRBV27 with TRBJ2-2, with TRBD2 matching 8 bases. The CDR3 sequence is 16 residues long. From germline, CDR1 is MNHEY and CDR2 SMNVEV (reference sequence). Trimming at V came to 7 bases and at J to 6 bases, leaving 13 bases not matched to a gene. CDR3 amino acids: CASTTPAGVVAGELFF. CDR3 DNA: TGTGCCAGCACCACGCCAGCGGGAGTTGTTGCCGGGGAGCTGTTTTTT.

CDR3 region: CSVRTGGSAYGYTF. CDR3 nucleotide sequence: TGCAGCGTTCGGACAGGGGGCAGCGCCTATGGCTACACCTTC. This chain joins TRBV29-1 and TRBJ1-2; TRBD1 matches 11 bases. Per germline, CDR1 SQVTM and CDR2 ANQGSEA. This CDR3 is built from 14 residues. Losses at the gene ends were 5 bases for V and 4 bases for J; bases not matched to a gene: 6.

This clone appeared once. This rearrangement joins TRBV7-6 to TRBJ2-5; maybe TRBD2 (6 bases). Trimming removed 5 bases from V and 5 bases from J, with 18 bases in between. Germline CDR1 SGHVS, CDR2 FNYEAQ. The CDR3 runs to 15 residues. In DNA, the CDR3 is TGTGCCAGCAGCGACCCTTTTGGGGCGGGGGAGACCCAGTACTTC. Amino acid sequence: CASSDPFGAGETQYF.

This sequence joins TRBV7-2 and TRBJ2-5; 15 nucleotides line up with TRBD2. This CDR3 spans 17 amino acids. Germline loops: CDR1 SGHTA, CDR2 FQGNSA. V was pared by 4 bases and J by 5 bases, with 8 bases of the junction left unmatched. In nucleotides, the CDR3 is TGTGCCAGCAGCTCAGGACTAGCGGGAGGGCCCGGGGAGACCCAGTACTTC. This encodes CASSSGLAGGPGETQYF.

Remarks on this clone: An end of the junction does not agree with germline; a read error may underlie this. The CDR3 protein is CASTYLGGQPQHF. In nucleotides, the CDR3 is TGTGCCAGCACTTACCTGGGGGGACAGCCCCAGCATTTT. V usage is TRBV6-6 and J usage is TRBJ1-5; possible D gene TRBD1, 5 bases. CDR3 length: 13 amino acids. CDR1 and CDR2 (germline): MNHNY, SVGAGI (reference sequence).

The V gene is TRBV7-6, the J gene TRBJ2-5; 13 nucleotides align to TRBD2. This CDR3 comprises 16 residues. Germline CDR1 is SGHVS and CDR2 is FNYEAQ. Trimming removed 4 bases from V and 5 bases from J; junction bases left unmatched: 7. DNA of the CDR3: TGTGCCAGCAGCTCACTACTAGCGGGAGGGGAGGAGACCCAGTACTTC. Translated, it gives CASSSLLAGGEETQYF. Full variable domain (remainder filled in from reference TRBV7-6 and TRBJ2-5): GAGVSQSPRYKVTKRGQDVALRCDPISGHVSLYWYRQALGQGPEFLTYFNYEAQQDKSGLPNDRFSAERPEGSISTLTIQRTEQRDSAMYRCASSSLLAGGEETQYFGPGTRLLVL.

The chain recombines TRBV11-2 with TRBJ2-1, with 8 bases fitting TRBD1. Germline V gene lookup returns CDR1 SGHAT and CDR2 FQNNGV. There are 14 residues in the CDR3. V shed 6 bases and J 4 bases; nucleotides not matched to a gene: 5. CDR3 nucleotides: TGTGCCAGCAGTCGAGGACAGGGTTACAATGAGCAGTTCTTC. This codes for CASSRGQGYNEQFF. The entire variable domain, with the rest obtained from reference TRBV11-2 and TRBJ2-1, is as follows: EAGVAQSPRYKIIEKRQSVAFWCNPISGHATLYWYQQILGQGPKLLIQFQNNGVVDDSQLPKDRFSAERLKGVDSTLKIQPAKLEDSAVYLCASSRGQGYNEQFFGPGTRLTVL.

The chain employs TRBV4-1 and TRBJ2-1; 8 bases line up with TRBD1. Losses at the gene ends were 1 base for V and 4 bases for J; bases not matched to a gene: 3. CDR1 and CDR2 (germline): MGHRA, YSYEKL. The CDR3 loop spans 15 amino acids. In nucleotides, the CDR3 is TGCGCCAGCAGCCAAGGCCAGGGGGCTTACAATGAGCAGTTCTTC. It yields the protein CASSQGQGAYNEQFF.